The sequence of this TCR beta chain was determined in a study of cytomegalovirus exposure and HLA in healthy donors. General study points: Cytomegalovirus association was listed for around 180 TCR beta chains.

This clone was found a few times. No antigen is known for it. The CDR3 sequence is 17 residues long. Germline V CDR1 and CDR2: SGHNT, YENEEA. With 4 bases removed from V and 5 bases from J, the gap between germline ends came to 21 bases. The protocol was immunoSEQ multiplex PCR, while the TCRdb copy is restricted to in-frame clones and leaves out a portion. The repertoire has about 160,000 clones, about 90% of them found once; the top ten carry around 6%. The receptor was derived from a woman in her 30s in good health and CMV-seronegative. Sequences were obtained from PBMCs. The chain uses TRBV11-3 and TRBJ2-1; D may be TRBD1 (6 bases). The CDR3 bases are TGTGCCAGCAGCTACGGTAGCTTTAGGGGGAGACACAATGAGCAGTTCTTC. The encoded protein is CASSYGSFRGRHNEQFF.